The T cell receptor (beta chain) described here comes from a study of blood T cell repertoires in COVID-19. The wider study: T cells, B-cell-depleted T cells, or PBMCs supplied cDNA or gDNA.

Germline V gene data show CDR1 as LNHDA and CDR2 as SQIVND (reference sequence). The CDR3 is made up of 13 amino acids. With V trimmed by 4 bases and J by 6 bases, 4 bases remained unmatched. Measured with immunoSEQ multiplex PCR; TCRdb has only the in-frame clones, and not every one. The repertoire holds some 69,000 clones, with around four fifths as singletons. A single count supports this clone. The sequence derives from a woman aged 60-75 years with acute or convalescent COVID-19. Sequenced: peripheral blood. The chain carries TRBV19 and TRBJ1-2; 8 bases map to TRBD1. CDR3 in DNA: TGTGCCAGTAGTACCCGACAGGGGAATGGCTACACCTTC. It codes for CASSTRQGNGYTF.